This TCR beta chain is drawn from a study of cytomegalovirus exposure and HLA in healthy donors. CDR1 is SGHTA, CDR2 FQGNSA, per germline. V gave up 2 bases and J gave up 5 bases, with 7 bases separating them. The CDR3 sequence is 13 residues long. Amplification used 60 Vbeta primers and 13 Jbeta primers. Data came from immunoSEQ multiplex PCR; TCRdb stores just in-frame clones and leaves some out. The sample has over 150,000 clones, more than 60% seen once. Sequenced input: PBMCs. The receptor was isolated from a middle-aged woman in good health and CMV-seronegative. The chain recombines TRBV7-2 with TRBJ2-1, with a possible D match to TRBD1 (6 bases). CDR3: CASSLNRDNEQFF. For the CDR3, the DNA is TGTGCCAGCAGCTTAAACAGGGACAATGAGCAGTTCTTC.